The sequence of this T cell receptor (beta chain) was determined in a study of T cells after yellow fever vaccination. General observations from the study: Clones from primary vaccination mostly reappeared after the booster (about 97% CD4, approximately 91% CD8).

This CDR3 contains 15 residues. V lost 4 bases to trimming and J lost 7 bases, with 14 bases between them. Germline lookup yields CDR1 SNHLY and CDR2 FYNNEI. TCRdb reanalysed the 5' RACE reads using MiXCR and keeps one entry per CDR3 protein. The data contain some 120,000 distinct CDR3 sequences, roughly 10% of them singletons. As for this clonotype: The antigen remains unidentified.

The rearrangement links TRBV2 to TRBJ1-6; possible D gene TRBD1, 5 bases. Material: CD8+ T cells sorted from PBMCs, obtained on the day of the yellow fever booster vaccination. The clonotype was recovered from a young man who received the YFV17D yellow fever vaccine. CDR3 sequence (DNA): TGTGCCAGCAGTGCTGACAGTGGGCCGAATTCACCCCTCCACTTT. Translating it yields CASSADSGPNSPLHF.